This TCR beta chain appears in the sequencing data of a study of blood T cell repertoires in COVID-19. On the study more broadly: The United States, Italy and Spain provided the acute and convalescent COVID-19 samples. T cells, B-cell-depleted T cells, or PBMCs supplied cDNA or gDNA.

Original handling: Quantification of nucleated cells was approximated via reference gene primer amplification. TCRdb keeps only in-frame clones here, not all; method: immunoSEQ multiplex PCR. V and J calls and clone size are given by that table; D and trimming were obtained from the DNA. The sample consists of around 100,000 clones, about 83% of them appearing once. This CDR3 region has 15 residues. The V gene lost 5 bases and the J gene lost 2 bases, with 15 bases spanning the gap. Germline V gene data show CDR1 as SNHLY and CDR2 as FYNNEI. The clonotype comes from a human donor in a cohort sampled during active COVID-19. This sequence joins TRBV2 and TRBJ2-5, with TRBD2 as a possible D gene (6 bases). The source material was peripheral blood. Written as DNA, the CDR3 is TGTGCCAGCAGTCAAAACGGACTAATACAAGAGACCCAGTACTTC. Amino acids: CASSQNGLIQETQYF.